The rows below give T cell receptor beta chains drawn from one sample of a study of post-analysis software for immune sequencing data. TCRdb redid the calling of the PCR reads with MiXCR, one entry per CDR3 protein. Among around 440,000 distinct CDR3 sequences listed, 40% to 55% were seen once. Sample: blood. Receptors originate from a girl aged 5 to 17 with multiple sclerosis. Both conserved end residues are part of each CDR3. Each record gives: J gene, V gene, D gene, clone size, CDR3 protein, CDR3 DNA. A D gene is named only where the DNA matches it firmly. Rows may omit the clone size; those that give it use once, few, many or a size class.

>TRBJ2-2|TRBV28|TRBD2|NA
CARSRGLEHTGELFF
TGTGCCAGGAGCAGGGGACTAGAACACACCGGGGAGCTGTTTTTT
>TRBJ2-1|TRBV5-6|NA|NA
CASSWTPPEQFF
TGTGCCAGCAGCTGGACCCCCCCTGAGCAGTTCTTC
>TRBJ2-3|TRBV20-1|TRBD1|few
CSGTGTGKADTQYF
TGCAGTGGTACCGGGACAGGGAAGGCAGATACGCAGTATTTT
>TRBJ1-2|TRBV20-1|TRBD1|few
CSASMLDRGQGYTF
TGCAGTGCTAGTATGCTGGACAGGGGGCAAGGCTACACCTTC
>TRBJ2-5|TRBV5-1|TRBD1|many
CASSADRVGETQYF
TGCGCCAGCAGCGCCGACAGGGTAGGGGAGACCCAGTACTTC
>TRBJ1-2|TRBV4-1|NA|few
CASGHGRNYGYTF
TGCGCCAGCGGACATGGGCGGAACTATGGCTACACCTTC
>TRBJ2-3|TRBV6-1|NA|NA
CASSERGFTDTQYF
TGTGCCAGCAGTGAAAGGGGCTTCACAGATACGCAGTATTTT
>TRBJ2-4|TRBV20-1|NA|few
CSARALGENIQYF
TGCAGTGCTAGAGCACTAGGTGAAAACATTCAGTACTTC
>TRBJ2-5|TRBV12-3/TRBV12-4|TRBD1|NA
CASSGDRAREETQYF
TGTGCCAGCAGTGGGGACAGGGCCCGCGAAGAGACCCAGTACTTC
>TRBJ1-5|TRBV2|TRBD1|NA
CASSLSGTGLQPQHF
TGTGCCAGCAGTTTATCCGGGACAGGGCTCCAGCCCCAGCATTTT
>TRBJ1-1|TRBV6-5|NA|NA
CASSYSHPQWGTEAFF
TGTGCCAGCAGTTACTCCCACCCTCAGTGGGGGACTGAAGCTTTCTTT
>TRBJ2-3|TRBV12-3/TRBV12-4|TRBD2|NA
CASSSLREGADVQYF
TGTGCCAGCAGTTCGTTGCGGGAGGGCGCGGATGTGCAGTATTTT
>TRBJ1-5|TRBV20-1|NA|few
CSANIPANQPQHF
TGCAGTGCTAACATTCCCGCCAATCAGCCCCAGCATTTT
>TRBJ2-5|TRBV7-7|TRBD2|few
CASSPGTSYGTQYF
TGTGCTAGCAGCCCCGGGACTAGTTATGGGACCCAGTACTTC
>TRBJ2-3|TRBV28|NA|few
CATSQGSTDTQYF
TGTGCCACCTCACAGGGTAGCACAGATACGCAGTATTTT
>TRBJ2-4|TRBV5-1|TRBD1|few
CASSYAGTGVIAKNIQYF
TGCGCCAGCAGCTACGCCGGGACAGGAGTAATAGCCAAAAACATTCAGTACTTC
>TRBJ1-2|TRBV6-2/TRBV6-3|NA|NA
CASSYWRGGYGYTF
TGTGCCAGCAGTTACTGGAGGGGCGGCTATGGCTACACCTTC
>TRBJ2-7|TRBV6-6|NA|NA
CASSPTRTEQYF
TGTGCCAGCAGTCCGACTAGAACCGAGCAGTACTTC
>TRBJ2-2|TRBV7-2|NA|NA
CASSIRTEKNTGELFF
TGTGCCAGCAGCATTCGGACAGAGAAGAACACCGGGGAGCTGTTTTTT
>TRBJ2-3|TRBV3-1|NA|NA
CASSLNFAGHADTQYF
TGTGCCAGCAGCCTAAATTTTGCGGGGCACGCAGATACGCAGTATTTT
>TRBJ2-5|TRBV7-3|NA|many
CASSLGVQETQYF
TGTGCCAGCAGTTTAGGGGTACAAGAGACCCAGTACTTC
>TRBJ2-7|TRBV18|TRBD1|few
CASSPPGTGTGGSHEQYF
TGTGCCAGCTCACCGCCGGGGACCGGGACAGGGGGCTCCCACGAGCAGTACTTC
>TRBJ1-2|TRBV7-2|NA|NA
CASSRQDYGYTF
TGTGCCAGCAGTCGACAGGATTATGGCTACACCTTC
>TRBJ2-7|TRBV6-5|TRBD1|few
CASRGQAGFTYEQYF
TGTGCCAGCAGAGGACAGGCAGGGTTCACCTACGAGCAGTACTTC
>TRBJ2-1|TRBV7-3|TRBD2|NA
CASSSGLAGSIKQFF
TGTGCCAGCAGCTCGGGACTAGCGGGATCTATAAAGCAGTTCTTC
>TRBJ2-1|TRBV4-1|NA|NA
CASSQDPGDHSYNEQFF
TGCGCCAGCAGCCAAGATCCGGGGGACCACTCCTACAATGAGCAGTTCTTC
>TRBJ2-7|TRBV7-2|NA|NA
CASSLPREYEQYF
TGTGCCAGCAGCTTACCCCGGGAATACGAGCAGTACTTC
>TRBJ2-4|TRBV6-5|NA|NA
CASSYSMAGGAKNIQYF
TGTGCCAGCAGTTACTCGATGGCAGGGGGGGCCAAAAACATTCAGTACTTC
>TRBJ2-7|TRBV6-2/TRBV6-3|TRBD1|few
CASSDPGQLIYEQYF
TGTGCCAGCAGTGATCCGGGACAGCTTATCTACGAGCAGTACTTC
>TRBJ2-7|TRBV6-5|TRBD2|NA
CASSYSVLQGLAGGSPFGEQYF
TGTGCCAGCAGTTACTCGGTCCTTCAAGGACTAGCGGGAGGTTCCCCCTTTGGCGAGCAGTACTTC
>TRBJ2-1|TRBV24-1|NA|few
CATSDLRGNEQFF
TGTGCCACCAGTGATTTAAGGGGGAATGAGCAGTTCTTC
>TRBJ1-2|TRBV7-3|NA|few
CASSSHGALGGYTF
TGTGCCAGCAGCTCCCACGGTGCTCTTGGTGGCTACACCTTC
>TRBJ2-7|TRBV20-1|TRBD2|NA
CSARLAGVNEQYF
TGCAGTGCTAGACTAGCGGGAGTTAACGAGCAGTACTTC
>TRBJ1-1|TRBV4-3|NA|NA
CASSQEPGADTEAFF
TGCGCCAGCAGCCAAGAACCCGGGGCGGACACTGAAGCTTTCTTT
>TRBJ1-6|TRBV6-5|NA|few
CASSYKLSAPLHF
TGTGCCAGCAGTTACAAACTATCGGCACCCCTCCACTTT
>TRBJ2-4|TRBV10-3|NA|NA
CAIWAVAKNIQYF
TGTGCCATCTGGGCAGTAGCCAAAAACATTCAGTACTTC
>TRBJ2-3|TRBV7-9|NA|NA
CASNLGGSDKDTQYF
TGTGCCAGCAACCTTGGGGGCTCGGACAAAGATACGCAGTATTTT
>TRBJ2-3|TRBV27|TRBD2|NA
CASRLAGITITDTQYF
TGTGCCAGCAGGCTAGCGGGTATCACGATCACAGATACGCAGTATTTT
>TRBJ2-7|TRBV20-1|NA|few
CSGSTGYEQYF
TGCAGTGGGTCGACAGGATACGAGCAGTACTTC
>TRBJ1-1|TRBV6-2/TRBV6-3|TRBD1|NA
CASRQGAMNTEAFF
TGTGCCAGCAGGCAGGGGGCGATGAACACTGAAGCTTTCTTT
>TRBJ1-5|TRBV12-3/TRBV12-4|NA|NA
CASNPGRFGNQPQHF
TGTGCCAGCAACCCGGGGAGATTCGGCAATCAGCCCCAGCATTTT
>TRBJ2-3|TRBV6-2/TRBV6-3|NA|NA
CASIVGKYTDTQYF
TGTGCCAGCATCGTCGGAAAGTACACAGATACGCAGTATTTT
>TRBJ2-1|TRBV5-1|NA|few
CASNRDTTYNEQFF
TGCGCCAGCAATCGGGACACAACCTACAATGAGCAGTTCTTC
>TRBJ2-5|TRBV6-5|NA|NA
CASSFTTYQETQYF
TGTGCCAGCAGTTTCACAACGTACCAAGAGACCCAGTACTTC
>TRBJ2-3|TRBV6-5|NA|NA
CASSYRGGPSTDTQYF
TGTGCCAGCAGTTACAGGGGCGGGCCAAGCACAGATACGCAGTATTTT
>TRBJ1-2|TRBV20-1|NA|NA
CSSNYGYTF
TGCAGTTCCAACTATGGCTACACCTTC
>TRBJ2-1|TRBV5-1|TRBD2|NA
CASSFLPTSGGLYNEQFF
TGCGCCAGCAGCTTCCTCCCGACTAGCGGGGGACTCTACAATGAGCAGTTCTTC
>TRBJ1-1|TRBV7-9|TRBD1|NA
CANSLRDSVEAFF
TGTGCCAACAGCTTACGGGACAGCGTCGAAGCTTTCTTT
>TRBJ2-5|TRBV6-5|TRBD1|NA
CASSLRGQVGETQYF
TGTGCCAGCAGCCTCCGGGGACAGGTTGGGGAGACCCAGTACTTC
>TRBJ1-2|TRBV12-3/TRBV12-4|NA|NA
CASSLRSQIDGYTF
TGTGCCAGCAGTTTACGTTCGCAGATAGATGGCTACACCTTC